A selection of T cell receptor beta chains follows, all from one sample in a study of fetal regulatory T cell absence and autoimmunity. Profiled with immunoSEQ multiplex PCR; TCRdb holds only in-frame clones, not every one. The sample has about 50,000 clones, just under 85% seen once. The sequencing sample was made of cord blood. The receptors originated from a newborn boy with IPEX syndrome. The CDR3 runs from the conserved cysteine through the conserved F or W. The D gene is left open where the match is weak. The size entry is marked missing in some rows and otherwise reads once, few, many or a size class.

D gene	V gene	clone size	J gene	CDR3 protein	CDR3 DNA
.	TRBV5-6	.	TRBJ2-3	CASSLRVTGGGADTQYF	TGTGCCAGCAGCTTGAGGGTTACGGGGGGCGGCGCAGATACGCAGTATTTT
.	TRBV6-6	.	TRBJ1-3	CASSYGGMGGNTIYF	TGTGCCAGCAGTTACGGGGGAATGGGAGGAAACACCATATATTTT
.	TRBV7-9	few	TRBJ1-2	CASSLAAAYGYTF	TGTGCCAGCAGCTTAGCCGCGGCCTATGGCTACACCTTC
.	TRBV18	.	TRBJ2-7	CASSLRTSLDEQYF	TGTGCCAGCTCCCTCCGGACTTCCCTCGACGAGCAGTACTTC
TRBD2	TRBV2	.	TRBJ2-1	CASSDGAGGPYNEQFF	TGTGCCAGCAGTGACGGGGCGGGAGGGCCCTACAATGAGCAGTTCTTC
.	TRBV30	few	TRBJ1-5	CAWAGQRDQPQHF	TGTGCCTGGGCCGGACAGAGAGATCAGCCCCAGCATTTT
.	TRBV19	few	TRBJ1-6	CASSMEKNSPLHF	TGTGCCAGTAGTATGGAGAAGAATTCACCCCTCCACTTT
.	TRBV5-1	.	TRBJ2-5	CASSLEETQYF	TGCGCCAGCAGCTTGGAAGAGACCCAGTACTTC
.	TRBV30	.	TRBJ2-3	CAWSGQVQDSTDTQYF	TGTGCCTGGAGTGGACAGGTCCAGGATAGCACAGATACGCAGTATTTT
.	TRBV4-3	.	TRBJ2-3	CASSQGPYVGGPDTQYF	TGCGCCAGCAGCCAAGGGCCTTATGTGGGGGGGCCAGATACGCAGTATTTT
TRBD1	TRBV6-5	.	TRBJ1-2	CASNRQGGNGYTF	TGTGCCAGCAATCGACAGGGGGGAAATGGCTACACCTTC
TRBD1	TRBV10-2	once	TRBJ2-1	CASTDRGGYNEQFF	TGCGCCAGCACCGACAGGGGTGGCTACAATGAGCAGTTCTTC
TRBD2	TRBV19	.	TRBJ2-5	CASSIGETSGVRETQYF	TGTGCCAGTAGTATCGGCGAGACTAGCGGGGTCAGAGAGACCCAGTACTTC
TRBD1	TRBV7-7	.	TRBJ2-2	CASSLGTGYPGELFF	TGTGCCAGCAGCTTAGGGACAGGGTACCCCGGGGAGCTGTTTTTT
.	TRBV5-4	once	TRBJ1-4	CASSTGAREKLFF	TGTGCCAGCAGCACGGGGGCGCGAGAAAAACTGTTTTTT
.	TRBV23-1	.	TRBJ2-1	CASSPPGRVYNEQFF	TGCGCCAGCAGTCCCCCAGGGAGAGTATACAATGAGCAGTTCTTC
.	TRBV4-1	.	TRBJ1-1	CASSQGTGLRRSSTEAFF	TGCGCCAGCAGCCAAGGCACGGGTCTAAGAAGATCCAGCACTGAAGCTTTCTTT
TRBD1	TRBV7-6	.	TRBJ2-6	CASAPGQGAGANVLTF	TGTGCCAGTGCTCCGGGACAGGGGGCCGGGGCCAACGTCCTGACTTTC
.	TRBV5-1	.	TRBJ1-3	CASSLGGGNTIYF	TGCGCCAGCAGCTTGGGGGGTGGAAACACCATATATTTT
TRBD2	TRBV5-1	.	TRBJ2-1	CASSLSGGTNEQFF	TGCGCCAGCAGCTTGAGCGGGGGGACAAATGAGCAGTTCTTC
.	TRBV19	.	TRBJ2-5	CASTAQETQYF	TGTGCCAGTACGGCCCAAGAGACCCAGTACTTC
TRBD1	TRBV14	.	TRBJ1-5	CARFRDRGCQPQHF	TGTGCCAGGTTCCGGGACAGGGGGTGTCAGCCCCAGCATTTT
.	TRBV21-1	.	TRBJ2-3	CASKSGEGTQYF	TGTGCCAGCAAATCAGGGGAAGGTACGCAGTATTTT
.	TRBV5-6	.	TRBJ2-5	CASSLTRGLETQYF	TGTGCCAGCAGCTTAACCAGGGGTCTAGAGACCCAGTACTTC
.	TRBV10-3	.	TRBJ1-1	CAIKGQGGNTEAFF	TGTGCCATCAAGGGGCAGGGAGGGAACACTGAAGCTTTCTTT
TRBD1	TRBV5-6	.	TRBJ2-3	CASSRFRDRGTDTQYF	TGTGCCAGCAGCCGGTTTCGGGACAGGGGAACAGATACGCAGTATTTT